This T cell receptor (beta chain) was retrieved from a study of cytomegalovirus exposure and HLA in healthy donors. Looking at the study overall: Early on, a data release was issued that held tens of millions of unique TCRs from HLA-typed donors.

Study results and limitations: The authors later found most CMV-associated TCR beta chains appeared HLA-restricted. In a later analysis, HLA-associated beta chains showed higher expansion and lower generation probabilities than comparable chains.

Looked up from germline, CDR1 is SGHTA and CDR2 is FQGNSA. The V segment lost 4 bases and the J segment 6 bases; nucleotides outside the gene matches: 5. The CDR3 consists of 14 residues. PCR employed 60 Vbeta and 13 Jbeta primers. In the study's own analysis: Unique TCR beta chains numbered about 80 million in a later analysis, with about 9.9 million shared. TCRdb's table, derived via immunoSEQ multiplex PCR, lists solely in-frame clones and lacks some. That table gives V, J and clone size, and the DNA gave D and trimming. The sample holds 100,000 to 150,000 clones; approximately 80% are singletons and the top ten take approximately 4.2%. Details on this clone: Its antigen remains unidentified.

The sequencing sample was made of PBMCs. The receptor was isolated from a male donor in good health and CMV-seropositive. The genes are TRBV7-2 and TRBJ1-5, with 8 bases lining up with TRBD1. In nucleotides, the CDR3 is TGTGCCAGCAGCTCGAGGACAGGGAGTCAGCCCCAGCATTTT. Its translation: CASSSRTGSQPQHF.